This T cell receptor beta chain was captured in a study of T-cell reconstitution after alpha-beta-depleted transplantation in children (dated by TCRdb to the mid-2010s). With respect to the entire study: Using TCR repertoire profiling, the study followed T-cell immune reconstitution in a quantitative way in children after TCRalphabeta/CD19-depleted allogeneic hematopoietic cell transplantation.

Libraries were made using PCR. The instrument was an Illumina HiSeq 2500. TCR libraries were prepared with molecular barcoding, using unique molecular identifiers to normalize TCRbeta repertoire quantification. TCRdb reprocessing: public reads trimmed at Q25 with fastp, clones called with MiXCR, in-frame beta chains kept. Rows are unified per CDR3 protein, each entry keeping the most common DNA and genes. Present in this sample are about 350,000 distinct CDR3 sequences, more than 10% of which were seen just once. Roughly 4.5% of the sample is held by the ten biggest clonotypes. This clonotype was observed at least ten times. Which antigen it targets is not known. No base quality information exists; no much larger clone differs at one position. This sample comprised PBMCs, obtained from the stem cell graft. This receptor was taken from a human donor who donated a stem cell graft to a child with Fanconi anemia.

The DNA is TGTGCCAGCAGCCCGAGAGGGGGGGAAGCAGATACGCAGTATTTT. Its protein product is CASSPRGGEADTQYF. This chain joins TRBV11-2 to TRBJ2-3; TRBD2 is a weak D gene call, 7 bases matching. The CDR3 starts with the cysteine, ends with the phenylalanine, and has 15 residues. The CDR3 DNA has 45 bases and is translated from base 1. As encoded in the germline V gene, CDR1 is SGHAT while CDR2 is FQNNGV. At the junction V is shortened by 5 bases and J by 4 bases, with 16 bases in between.